The 31 T cell receptor beta chains reported below all come from one sample, sequenced in a study of shared clonotypes between healthy human individuals. Sequencing used immunoSEQ multiplex PCR; TCRdb keeps in-frame clones, though not all of them. The profile shows about a million clones, around 74% of them singletons. Sequenced: memory CD4+ T cells sorted from blood. Regarding subset: CD45RA-negative fraction. These receptors all stem from a man between 18 and 29 years old in good health.

This clone was seen more than once but under ten times. CDR3 amino acids: CASSPSRDTEAFF. The CDR3 DNA reads as TGTGCCAGCAGCCCCAGCAGGGACACTGAAGCTTTCTTT. This chain links TRBV11-2 with TRBJ1-1, with D possibly TRBD1 on 5 matching bases. Trimming pared 5 bases from V and 3 bases from J, leaving 10 bases between. Germline CDR1 reads SGHAT; CDR2 reads FQNNGV. CDR3 length equals 13 residues.

The table lists this clone with a count of one. This chain links TRBV30 with TRBJ2-7; TRBD1 might be the D (6 bases). The CDR3 extends over 12 amino acids. Germline V gene data show CDR1 as GTSNPN and CDR2 as SVGIG (reference sequence). The germline V and J ends were trimmed by 0 bases and 6 bases, with 9 bases remaining between them. DNA of the CDR3: TGTGCCTGGAGTGTACTACAGGGCGAGCAGTACTTC. It specifies CAWSVLQGEQYF.

The J gene is TRBJ2-1, the V gene TRBV10-3, with 8 bases aligning to TRBD1. V was clipped by 0 bases and J by 4 bases; unmatched bases: 8. This CDR3 is 17 amino acids long. Germline V gene lookup returns CDR1 ENHRY and CDR2 SYGVKD. CDR3: CAISESQYRGSYNEQFF. DNA for the CDR3: TGTGCCATCAGTGAGTCTCAATACAGGGGGTCATACAATGAGCAGTTCTTC.

This chain joins TRBV7-2 and TRBJ2-7; D is uncertain. The V end lost 3 bases, the J end lost 1 base, and 7 bases lay between the germline ends. Germline V CDR1 and CDR2: SGHTA, FQGNSA. This CDR3 has 13 residues. CDR3 amino acids: CASSFGPSYEQYF. The CDR3 DNA sequence: TGTGCCAGCAGCTTCGGGCCTTCCTACGAGCAGTACTTC. Full variable domain (rest looked up from reference TRBV7-2 and TRBJ2-7): GAGVSQSPSNKVTEKGKDVELRCDPISGHTALYWYRQSLGQGLEFLIYFQGNSAPDKSGLPSDRFSAERTGGSVSTLTIQRTQQEDSAVYLCASSFGPSYEQYFGPGTRLTVT.

The gene calls are TRBV10-3 and TRBJ1-2; D is uncertain. Deletions cut 8 bases from V and 7 bases from J, with 17 bases between. Germline V gene lookup returns CDR1 ENHRY and CDR2 SYGVKD. The CDR3 has 13 amino acids. The CDR3 sequence: CAIRSEQRAGYTF. The CDR3 coding sequence is TGTGCCATCCGTTCGGAACAACGGGCTGGCTACACCTTC.

The table lists this clone with a few counts. The chain recombines TRBV10-3 with TRBJ2-7, with 7 nucleotides matching TRBD1. CDR3 length equals 13 residues. Germline V gene data show CDR1 as ENHRY and CDR2 as SYGVKD. Germline trimming cut 2 bases from V and 4 bases from J; bases unmatched to any gene: 2. This CDR3 is CAISEGTEYEQYF. The CDR3 DNA is TGTGCCATCAGTGAGGGGACAGAATACGAGCAGTACTTC.

This clone has at least ten counts. The chain combines TRBV7-2 with TRBJ2-1; possible D gene TRBD2, 6 bases. V lost 5 bases to trimming and J lost 4 bases, with 15 bases between them. Looked up from germline, CDR1 is SGHTA and CDR2 is FQGNSA. The CDR3 contains 15 residues. The CDR3 nucleotides read TGTGCCAGCAGCGCAATAACTAGCAAGTACAATGAGCAGTTCTTC. It specifies CASSAITSKYNEQFF.

The chain employs TRBV9 and TRBJ2-1; D gene unclear. CDR3 size: 13 residues. Looked up from germline, CDR1 is SGDLS and CDR2 is YYNGEE. The V end was cut by 0 bases, the J end by 13 bases, with 14 bases between. CDR3 nucleotides: TGTGCCAGCAGCGTAGGCGAAACGGCCATTCAGTTCTTC. Translation gives CASSVGETAIQFF.

This clone was seen only a few times. The V gene is TRBV5-1, the J gene TRBJ2-7, with a tentative D call TRBD1 (6 bases). Looked up from germline, CDR1 is SGHRS and CDR2 is YFSETQ. Trimming left V 2 bases short and J 4 bases short, with 16 bases between. The CDR3 covers 15 residues. The CDR3 loop reads CASSLANRDTYEQYF. CDR3 coding DNA: TGCGCCAGCAGCTTAGCGAACCGGGACACATACGAGCAGTACTTC.

The chain combines TRBV6-6 with TRBJ1-6; D not certain. Trimming stripped 2 bases from V and 7 bases from J, with 6 bases between. This CDR3 has 13 residues. Germline CDR1 is MNHNY and CDR2 is SVGAGI (reference sequence). For the CDR3, the DNA is TGTGCCAGCAGTTACGAGCCAAATTCACCCCTCCACTTT. It translates to CASSYEPNSPLHF.

The chain combines TRBV7-9 with TRBJ1-4; TRBD1 is a possible D gene (6 bases). This CDR3 spans 15 amino acids. Germline V CDR1 and CDR2: SEHNR, FQNEAQ (reference sequence). V was pared by 1 base and J by 8 bases, with 14 bases between. CDR3 sequence: CASSLGQGSREKLFF. CDR3 nucleotides: TGTGCCAGCAGCTTAGGTCAGGGGAGTCGCGAAAAACTGTTTTTT.

This clone has only one observation. The chain combines TRBV30 with TRBJ2-5; TRBD1 is a possible D gene (6 bases). Near its end, the DNA agrees better with TRBJ2-7, so the J call may be wrong. The germline gives CDR1 GTSNPN, CDR2 SVGIG (reference sequence). The length of the CDR3 is 11 residues. The CDR3 spells CAWSRTDEQYF. CDR3 nucleotides: TGTGCCTGGAGTCGGACAGACGAGCAGTACTTC.

V and J are TRBV29-1 and TRBJ2-7; TRBD1 aligns across 11 bases. V shed 6 bases and J 6 bases; nucleotides not matched to a gene: 1. The CDR3 length is 11 residues. CDR1 and CDR2 (germline): SQVTM, ANQGSEA. The CDR3 protein is CSVGQGVEQYF. In DNA form, the CDR3 reads TGCAGCGTGGGACAGGGGGTCGAGCAGTACTTC.

The chain recombines TRBV9 with TRBJ2-7; possibly TRBD2 for D (6 bases). Per germline, CDR1 SGDLS and CDR2 YYNGEE. The V end lost 2 bases, the J end lost 5 bases, and 14 bases lay between the germline ends. The CDR3 consists of 14 residues. CDR3 in amino acids: CASSVAGSNHEQYF. CDR3 in DNA: TGTGCCAGCAGCGTTGCGGGATCTAACCACGAGCAGTACTTC.

Regarding this clone: Other DNA sequences in the same sample also yield this CDR3. The chain joins TRBV27 to TRBJ1-1, with a weak D call TRBD1 (5 bases). The CDR3 contains 14 residues. Trimming took off 6 bases at V and 0 bases at J, with 11 bases between the two ends. Germline V lookup: CDR1 MNHEY, CDR2 SMNVEV (reference sequence). Here the CDR3 DNA reads TGTGCCAGCAGACGGGGGGGGATGAACACTGAAGCTTTCTTT. Its protein product is CASRRGGMNTEAFF.

In this sample, this clone turned up a few times. Other DNA sequences in this sample translate to the same CDR3. This chain connects TRBV30 to TRBJ2-7; D gene ambiguous. CDR1 is GTSNPN and CDR2 is SVGIG in the germline V gene (reference sequence). Deletions cut 3 bases from V and 1 base from J, with 7 bases between. The CDR3 runs to 12 residues. Written as DNA, the CDR3 is TGTGCCTGGAGGGGCCTTTCCTACGAGCAGTACTTC. This translates into CAWRGLSYEQYF.

The V and J genes are TRBV9 and TRBJ2-5; tentative D call: TRBD2 (6 bases). In germline, CDR1 is SGDLS, CDR2 YYNGEE. The germline V and J ends were trimmed by 3 bases and 5 bases, with 17 bases remaining between them. This CDR3 is 15 amino acids long. In nucleotides, the CDR3 is TGTGCCAGCAGCGCAGGAATACAACGGGAGGAGACCCAGTACTTC. Translating gives CASSAGIQREETQYF.

The rearrangement uses TRBV4-1 and TRBJ1-5; the D gene is possibly TRBD1 (5 bases). Germline assignment: CDR1 MGHRA and CDR2 YSYEKL. CDR3 size: 16 residues. V was shortened by 1 base and J by 8 bases, with 18 bases between the two germline ends. Here the CDR3 DNA reads TGCGCCAGCAGCCAAGGAGTCGGGGCAATTGTTGAGCCCCAGCATTTT. Its translation: CASSQGVGAIVEPQHF.

This clone was observed at least ten times. This rearrangement joins TRBV5-1 to TRBJ2-1; 10 bases align to TRBD2. Germline CDR1 is SGHRS and CDR2 is YFSETQ. The ends lost 6 bases at V and 8 bases at J; junction bases unmatched: 8. The CDR3 extends over 14 amino acids. CDR3 protein: CASKGGLAGDEQFF. Here the CDR3 DNA reads TGCGCCAGCAAAGGTGGGCTAGCGGGAGATGAGCAGTTCTTC.

The rearrangement uses TRBV7-2 and TRBJ2-1; 8 nucleotides line up with TRBD2. There are 16 residues in the CDR3. V lost 2 bases and J lost 1; bases outside the gene matches: 4. Germline V gene data show CDR1 as SGHTA and CDR2 as FQGNSA. The CDR3 loop reads CASSLTRGASYNEQFF. Here the CDR3 DNA reads TGTGCCAGCAGCTTAACGCGGGGGGCTTCCTACAATGAGCAGTTCTTC.

The V call is TRBV28, the J call TRBJ1-1; perhaps TRBD1 as D (6 bases). Trimming pared 5 bases from V and 4 bases from J, leaving 14 bases between. The CDR3 extends over 14 amino acids. Germline CDR1 MDHEN, CDR2 SYDVKM. The DNA of the CDR3 is TGTGCCAGCAGTGGGGGGAAACAGGGCACTGAAGCTTTCTTT. Amino acid sequence: CASSGGKQGTEAFF.

A few counts support this clone. This chain uses TRBV9 with TRBJ1-4, with a tentative D call TRBD1 (5 bases). In germline, CDR1 is SGDLS, CDR2 YYNGEE. The CDR3 length is 15 residues. Trimming took off 0 bases at V and 4 bases at J, with 10 bases between the two ends. The CDR3 sequence: CASSVGGADNEKLFF. The CDR3 coding sequence is TGTGCCAGCAGCGTAGGGGGCGCCGATAATGAAAAACTGTTTTTT.

This rearrangement joins TRBV11-3 to TRBJ1-6; D is undetermined. This CDR3 is 14 amino acids long. Germline V CDR1 and CDR2: SGHNT, YENEEA. The V end lost 4 bases, the J end lost 5 bases, and 9 bases lay between the germline ends. CDR3 bases: TGTGCCAGCAGCTCGAGACTAAATAATTCACCCCTCCACTTT. Protein product: CASSSRLNNSPLHF.

The chain employs TRBV6-1 and TRBJ1-1; D gene unclear. CDR1 and CDR2 (germline): MNHNS, SASEGT. V was shortened by 3 bases and J by 1 base, with 6 bases between the two germline ends. The CDR3 is 13 residues long. CDR3: CASSDTGNTEAFF. CDR3 in DNA: TGTGCCAGCAGTGACACCGGGAACACTGAAGCTTTCTTT.

This clone was found a few times. This chain joins TRBV4-1 and TRBJ2-2; the D is unclear. Per the germline V gene, CDR1 is MGHRA and CDR2 is YSYEKL. The length of the CDR3 is 14 residues. V lost 0 bases and J lost 3, with 5 bases in between. The CDR3, as DNA: TGCGCCAGCAGCCAAGAGACTGACACCGGGGAGCTGTTTTTT. Protein sequence: CASSQETDTGELFF.

This clone was observed a single time. The chain carries TRBV28 and TRBJ2-5; tentative D call: TRBD1 (5 bases). This CDR3 region has 16 residues. Germline V gives CDR1 MDHEN, CDR2 SYDVKM. The V end was cut by 3 bases, the J end by 5 bases, with 19 bases between. The DNA of the CDR3 is TGTGCCAGCAGTTTGGCTGGAGCCAGGGTGGTTGAGACCCAGTACTTC. Its translation: CASSLAGARVVETQYF.

J is TRBJ2-1 and V is TRBV6-9; D assignment may be TRBD1 or TRBD2 (6 bases each). Trimming cost V 4 bases and J 0 bases, with 28 bases left between them. Germline loops: CDR1 MNHGY, CDR2 SVAAGI. This CDR3 comprises 21 residues. The CDR3 DNA reads TGTGCCAGCAGTTTAAAACCGGGGGCAGGGTCACCTTTGGGCTCCTACAATGAGCAGTTCTTC. Encoded protein: CASSLKPGAGSPLGSYNEQFF.

The genes are TRBV5-1 and TRBJ1-1; TRBD1 might be the D (5 bases). This CDR3 has 16 amino acids. The ends were cut back, 0 bases at V and 0 bases at J, with 12 bases in the middle. The germline CDR1 and CDR2 sequences are SGHRS and YFSETQ. CDR3: CASSLGKGLMNTEAFF. CDR3 DNA sequence: TGCGCCAGCAGCTTGGGGAAGGGGCTCATGAACACTGAAGCTTTCTTT.

This sequence joins TRBV11-1 and TRBJ2-7; possibly TRBD1 or TRBD2 for D (5 bases each). This CDR3 is built from 12 residues. The V gene's germline CDR1 is SGHAT and CDR2 FQDESV (reference sequence). The germline V and J ends were trimmed by 3 bases and 5 bases, with 8 bases remaining between them. The CDR3 DNA reads TGTGCCAGCAGCTTTGGGGGAAACGAGCAGTACTTC. Translated: CASSFGGNEQYF.

The gene calls are TRBV6-5 and TRBJ2-7; no clear D. The CDR3 runs 11 residues. Germline CDR1 and CDR2: MNHEY and SVGAGI. Trimming removed 4 bases at V and 5 bases at J, with 6 bases between. Here the CDR3 reads CASSSINEQYF. CDR3 nucleotides: TGTGCCAGCAGTTCGATTAACGAGCAGTACTTC.

The J gene is TRBJ2-1, the V gene TRBV5-8, with D possibly matching TRBD1 (6 bases). The CDR3 has 15 amino acids. Germline CDR1 is SGHTS and CDR2 is YDEGEE. V was pared by 1 base and J by 1 base, with 9 bases between. CDR3 in amino acids: CASSLQGRSYNEQFF. The CDR3 DNA reads TGTGCCAGCAGCTTGCAGGGGCGATCCTACAATGAGCAGTTCTTC.